These T cell receptor beta chains were read from a single sample in a study of cytomegalovirus exposure and HLA in healthy donors. This table comes from immunoSEQ multiplex PCR, and its TCRdb copy is limited to in-frame clones, with some not included. The sample gives under 250,000 clones, more than 70% of which show up once; 1.3% is in the top ten. The material sequenced was PBMCs. Receptors originate from a human donor in good health. Both conserved end residues are trimmed from each CDR3. Only some rows state a clone size, as once, few, many or a class for expanded clones.

ASSFRLFRLDTDTQY	-	TRBJ2-3	TRBV7-9
SVERGRGTEAF	few	TRBJ1-1	TRBV29-1
ASSLGRAGTQY	-	TRBJ2-3	TRBV27
ASSYRQYSTDTQY	-	TRBJ2-3	TRBV6-5
ASSLDDRGREQY	-	TRBJ2-7	TRBV5-1
ASSYGDRGTYEQY	-	-	TRBV6-5
ASSLTKTGAGTEAF	few	TRBJ1-1	TRBV5-5
ASSESGRTEQY	-	TRBJ2-7	TRBV2
ASSQGTMNTEAF	-	TRBJ1-1	TRBV7-3
ASSQERVAGKLF	-	TRBJ1-4	TRBV4-3